This T cell receptor (beta chain) was found in a study of cytomegalovirus exposure and HLA in healthy donors. About the study: Counted in an early data release were tens of millions of unique TCRs from HLA-typed donors. There were fewer than 500 genotyped donors. Of these, about 81% fell in the genetic ancestry cluster associated with self-reported Caucasian donors. Study-wide findings and caveats: Evidence from a later analysis indicated that most CMV-associated TCR beta chains looked HLA-restricted.

CDR3 length equals 16 residues. Germline CDR1 and CDR2: MDHEN and SYDVKM. Trimming took 6 bases from V and 5 from J, leaving 23 bases between them. As to this clone: Its antigen is undetermined.

60 Vbeta and 13 Jbeta primers were used in PCR. Generated by immunoSEQ multiplex PCR, the TCRdb table keeps only in-frame clones and is missing some. This table has roughly 160,000 clones, around 77% appearing once. Though probably carrying unrecorded immune exposures, donors were nominally healthy at sampling. Sequencing was carried out using PBMCs. The chain couples TRBV28 to TRBJ2-7; tentatively, D is TRBD2 (6 bases). The receptor was derived from a man aged 55 to 69 in good health and CMV-seronegative. The CDR3 reads CASSQNVGTLRHEQYF. As DNA, the CDR3 is TGTGCCAGCAGCCAAAACGTCGGGACTTTAAGGCACGAGCAGTACTTC.